This T cell receptor beta chain was identified in a study of T cell changes during pregnancy in multiple sclerosis. This table comes from immunoSEQ multiplex PCR, and its TCRdb copy is limited to in-frame clones, with some not included. The sample gives around 40,000 clones, around 91% of which show up once; about 6.3% is in the top ten. CDR1 and CDR2 from the germline V gene are MRHNA and SNTAGT. Trimming stripped 6 bases from V and 0 bases from J, with 11 bases between. The CDR3 has 15 residues. The origin of this receptor is a female donor with multiple sclerosis, enrolled in a pregnancy study. The starting material was CD8+ T cells from peripheral blood mononuclear cells, obtained in the second trimester of pregnancy. V is TRBV6-4 and J is TRBJ2-2, with a tentative D call TRBD2 (7 bases). CDR3 loop: CASRERDTNTGELFF. DNA of the CDR3: TGTGCCAGCAGGGAGCGGGACACGAACACCGGGGAGCTGTTTTTT.